One T cell receptor beta chain is described in this entry. Its antigen is currently unknown. Method: immunoSEQ multiplex PCR; TCRdb's copy keeps in-frame clones and lacks some. The data hold about 35,000 clones, with more than 75% observed a single time. Germline CDR1 and CDR2: SGHNT and YYREEE (reference sequence). The V and J ends lost 4 bases and 0 bases respectively, with 4 bases between them. This CDR3 contains 12 residues. These data originate in a study of a mutant IDH1 vaccine in newly diagnosed glioma. The overall study: Earlier therapy was either radiotherapy, temozolomide, or both, and most got both.

Sample time point: week 47, end of study. With topical imiquimod, each dose of the vaccine consisted of 300 ug of mutant IDH1 20-mer peptide. The chain has TRBV5-4 and TRBJ2-5; D not certain. The input for sequencing was PBMCs, taken from a glioma patient whose treatment included an IDH1 peptide vaccine. The TCR comes from a woman between 25 and 40 years old with glioma. The CDR3 nucleotides are TGTGCCAGCAGCACATACCAAGAGACCCAGTACTTC. Translating gives CASSTYQETQYF.